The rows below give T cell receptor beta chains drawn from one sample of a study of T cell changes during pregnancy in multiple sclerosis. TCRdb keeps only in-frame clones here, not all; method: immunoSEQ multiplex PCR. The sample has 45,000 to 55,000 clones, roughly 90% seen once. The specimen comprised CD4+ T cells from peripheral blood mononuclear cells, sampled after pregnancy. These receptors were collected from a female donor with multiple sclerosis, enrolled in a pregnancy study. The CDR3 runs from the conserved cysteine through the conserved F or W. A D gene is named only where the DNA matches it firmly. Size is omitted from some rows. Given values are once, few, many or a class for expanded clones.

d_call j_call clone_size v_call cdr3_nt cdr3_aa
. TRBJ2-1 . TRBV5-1 TGCGCCAGCAGCCCCTACGGGCGGGATTACAATGAGCAGTTCTTC CASSPYGRDYNEQFF
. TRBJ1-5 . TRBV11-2 TGTGCCAGCAGCCCAGATAATAGCAATCAGCCCCAGCATTTT CASSPDNSNQPQHF
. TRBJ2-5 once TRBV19 TGTGCCAGTAGTACCGTAGGGGGTCAAGAGACCCAGTACTTC CASSTVGGQETQYF
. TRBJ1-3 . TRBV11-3 TGTGCCAGCAGCTTGGAGTCTGGAAACACCATATATTTT CASSLESGNTIYF
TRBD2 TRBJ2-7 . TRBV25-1 TGTGCCAGCAGTGAATTCTCGCGGGAGGGCCCCTACGAGCAGTACTTC CASSEFSREGPYEQYF
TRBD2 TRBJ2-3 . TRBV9 TGTGCCAGCAGCAAAGGGACTAGCGGACGCACAGATACGCAGTATTTT CASSKGTSGRTDTQYF
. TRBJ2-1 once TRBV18 TGTGCCAGCTCACCACCGCGGTCCCCAGCTTACAATGAGCAGTTCTTC CASSPPRSPAYNEQFF
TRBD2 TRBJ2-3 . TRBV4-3 TGCGCCAGCAGCCAAGATTTAACTAGCGGTGTCACAGATACGCAGTATTTT CASSQDLTSGVTDTQYF
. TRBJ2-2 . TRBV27 TGTGCCAGCAACTCGCAGGGTAGCACCGGGGAGCTGTTTTTT CASNSQGSTGELFF
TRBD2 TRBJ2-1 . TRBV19 TGTGCCAGTAGTATATGGGAGGGACTAGCGGGAGACTATGAGCAGTTCTTC CASSIWEGLAGDYEQFF
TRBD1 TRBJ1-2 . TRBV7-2 TGTGCCAGCAGCGGTCTGACAGGGGATGGCTACACCTTC CASSGLTGDGYTF
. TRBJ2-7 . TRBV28 TGTGCCAGCAGTTTACCTATCGGACAGCCCTACGAGCAGTACTTC CASSLPIGQPYEQYF
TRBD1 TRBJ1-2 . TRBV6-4 TGTGCCAGCAGTGCCGACTGGACAGGGAGTAACTATGGCTACACCTTC CASSADWTGSNYGYTF
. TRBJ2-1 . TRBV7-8 TGTGCCAGCAGCCGAAGGGGAAATGAGCAGTTCTTC CASSRRGNEQFF
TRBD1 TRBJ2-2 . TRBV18 TGTGCCAGCTCACAACCGGGACAGGGGGCCGCCGGGGAGCTGTTTTTT CASSQPGQGAAGELFF
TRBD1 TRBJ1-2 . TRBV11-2 TGTGCCAGCAGCTTAGATCATTTGGGAGGGACAGGGCCTTTCGGCTACACCTTC CASSLDHLGGTGPFGYTF
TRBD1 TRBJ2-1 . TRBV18 TGTGCCAGCTCACCGGGACAGGGAGCATACAATGAGCAGTTCTTC CASSPGQGAYNEQFF
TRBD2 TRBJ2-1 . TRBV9 TGTGCCAGCAGCGTAGGTAATAGCGGGAGAACGTCCTACAATGAGCAGTTCTTC CASSVGNSGRTSYNEQFF
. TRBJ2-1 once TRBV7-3 TGTGCCAGCAGCTTAATGGCCCAGGATACTGAGCAGTTCTTC CASSLMAQDTEQFF
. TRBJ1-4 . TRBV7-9 TGTGCCAGCAGCGAAACTGACAAGGGGTTTAAAAATGAAAAACTGTTTTTT CASSETDKGFKNEKLFF
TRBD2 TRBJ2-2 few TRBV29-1 TGCAGCGCCGGGGTAGCTAGCGGGAGTTCCGGGGAGCTGTTTTTT CSAGVASGSSGELFF
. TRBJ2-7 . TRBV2 TGTGCCAGCAGCCGCGGGGCCTCACGGGACGAGCAGTACTTC CASSRGASRDEQYF
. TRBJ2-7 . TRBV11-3 TGTGCCAGCAGGGGAAGAGGGAGCTACGAGCAGTACTTC CASRGRGSYEQYF
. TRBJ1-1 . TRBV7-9 TGTGCCAGCAGCCGAGACAGACCCTCGGGGAACACTGAAGCTTTCTTT CASSRDRPSGNTEAFF
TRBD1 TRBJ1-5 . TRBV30 TGTGCCTGGAGTACGGGACAGGGCAATCAGCCCCAGCATTTT CAWSTGQGNQPQHF
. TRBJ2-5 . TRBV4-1 TGCGCCAGCAGCCAAGATATTTCGGGGGGCCTGAAAGAGACCCAGTACTTC CASSQDISGGLKETQYF